These T cell receptor beta chains were read from a single sample in a study of T cells in tuberculosis. Only in-frame clones appear in the TCRdb table, and some are missing; sequencing was by immunoSEQ multiplex PCR. The sample lists fewer than 40,000 clones; around 96% were seen once. Source material: PBMCs. The receptors were sampled from a donor between 10 and 29 years old with latent tuberculosis or without tuberculosis infection. The CDR3 runs from the conserved cysteine through the conserved F or W. A D gene is named only where the DNA matches it firmly. Where a row states a size, it is once, few, many or the class of an expanded clone; other rows omit it.

TRBV15	TRBD1	17	NA	TRBJ1-1	TGTGCCACCCTTATCCCGGGACAGATAAACCCGAACACTGAAGCTTTCTTT	CATLIPGQINPNTEAFF
TRBV28	TRBD1	15	NA	TRBJ1-3	TGTGCCACCACGAGGGGGACAGGAACTGGAAACACCATATATTTT	CATTRGTGTGNTIYF
TRBV9	NA	15	NA	TRBJ2-1	TGTGCCAGCAGTAGCGGGGACAGCTCCTACAATGAGCAGTTCTTC	CASSSGDSSYNEQFF
TRBV2	NA	13	NA	TRBJ2-7	TGTGCCAGCATGCCGACAGGCTCCTACGAGCAGTACTTC	CASMPTGSYEQYF
TRBV5-1	TRBD1	14	NA	TRBJ2-3	TGCGCCAGCAGACCAGGGGGCGTAAGAGATACGCAGTATTTT	CASRPGGVRDTQYF
TRBV27	NA	17	once	TRBJ2-3	TGTGCCAGCAGTTTAAGCCCTCGCGGAATCCGCACAGATACGCAGTATTTT	CASSLSPRGIRTDTQYF
TRBV7-9	NA	16	NA	TRBJ2-3	TGTGCCAGCAGCTTAGCCTCTAGCCGGAGCACAGATACGCAGTATTTT	CASSLASSRSTDTQYF
TRBV5-1	NA	15	once	TRBJ2-5	TGCGCCAGCAGCTTCGGGGGAGTGGTGGGAGAGACCCAGTACTTC	CASSFGGVVGETQYF
TRBV11-2	TRBD2	17	NA	TRBJ2-1	TGTGCCAGCAGCCCTGCCCATGGAGCGGGGTACAACAATGAGCAGTTCTTC	CASSPAHGAGYNNEQFF
TRBV5-1	NA	13	NA	TRBJ2-1	TGCGCCAGCAACTCGGGGGAGCGGTATGAGCAGTTCTTC	CASNSGERYEQFF
TRBV11-3	TRBD2	17	NA	TRBJ2-1	TGTGCCAGCAGCTTAGGGGCCCCCACTAGCGAAGGAAATGAGCAGTTCTTC	CASSLGAPTSEGNEQFF
TRBV19	TRBD1	16	NA	TRBJ1-2	TGTGCCAGCGAACCCTTTACGGGACAGGGAAGCTATGGCTACACCTTC	CASEPFTGQGSYGYTF
TRBV14	NA	15	NA	TRBJ2-1	TGTGCCAGCAGCCAAGATTGGGCAGACTACAATGAGCAGTTCTTC	CASSQDWADYNEQFF
TRBV30	NA	13	NA	TRBJ1-5	TGTGCCTGGGGGGGGGATTCCAATCAGCCCCAGCATTTT	CAWGGDSNQPQHF
TRBV25-1	TRBD1	15	NA	TRBJ2-5	TGTGCCAGCAGTGGCTACGGGACAGATCAAGAGACCCAGTACTTC	CASSGYGTDQETQYF
TRBV19	TRBD1	17	once	TRBJ2-6	TGTGCCAGTAGTATTAGGACAGGGTTCTCTGGGGCCAACGTCCTGACTTTC	CASSIRTGFSGANVLTF
TRBV7-6	TRBD1	19	NA	TRBJ2-3	TGTGCCAGCAGCTTAGGGGTAAACAGGGGGAGCCCACGCACAGATACGCAGTATTTT	CASSLGVNRGSPRTDTQYF
TRBV5-1	TRBD2	17	NA	TRBJ2-2	TGCGCCAGCAGCTCGACTAGCGGGAGGGCGAACACCGGGGAGCTGTTTTTT	CASSSTSGRANTGELFF
TRBV11-3	NA	13	NA	TRBJ2-2	TGTGCCAGCAGCTTATCCTCGACCGGGGAGCTGTTTTTT	CASSLSSTGELFF
TRBV28	TRBD1	14	NA	TRBJ2-1	TGTGCCAGCAGATCAGGGGGCAGGGACGATGAGCAGTTCTTC	CASRSGGRDDEQFF
TRBV2	NA	14	NA	TRBJ1-1	TGTGCCAGCAGTGACAAGAGGGCGTACACTGAAGCTTTCTTT	CASSDKRAYTEAFF
TRBV5-1	NA	15	once	TRBJ2-7	TGCGCCAGCAGCTTCGGGGCAGGGGAGGGCTACGAGCAGTACTTC	CASSFGAGEGYEQYF
TRBV7-2	TRBD1	19	NA	TRBJ1-5	TGTGCCAGCAGCCACAGGGGGAGAAAAAGAAGGTATCGCAATCAGCCCCAGCATTTT	CASSHRGRKRRYRNQPQHF
TRBV5-1	NA	15	NA	TRBJ2-7	TGCGCCAGCAGCTTCCTCGGGCATAGGGGTTACGAGCAGTACTTC	CASSFLGHRGYEQYF
TRBV9	NA	15	NA	TRBJ2-7	TGTGCCAGCAGCGTGTCCGGCGGAACCTCCTACGAGCAGTACTTC	CASSVSGGTSYEQYF
TRBV9	TRBD2	16	NA	TRBJ2-2	TGTGCCAGCAGCGTAGTTCCTTTCGGGGGGACCGGGGAGCTGTTTTTT	CASSVVPFGGTGELFF
TRBV10-3	TRBD2	14	NA	TRBJ2-2	TGTGCCACGGGACTAGCGGGATACACCGGGGAGCTGTTTTTT	CATGLAGYTGELFF
TRBV7-8	NA	13	NA	TRBJ2-2	TGTGCCAGCAGCCTACGGGGGAACGGGGAGCTGTTTTTT	CASSLRGNGELFF
TRBV18	NA	15	NA	TRBJ2-5	TGTGCCAGCTCACCATCCCCGACCGGCGGGGAGACCCAGTACTTC	CASSPSPTGGETQYF
TRBV7-3	NA	13	NA	TRBJ2-5	TGTGCCAGCAGCTTAAGTCCCCGGGAGACCCAGTACTTC	CASSLSPRETQYF
TRBV7-3	TRBD1	15	NA	TRBJ2-1	TGTGCCAGCAGCGGAGGGACAGGAGATTACAATGAGCAGTTCTTC	CASSGGTGDYNEQFF
TRBV11-2	TRBD2	15	NA	TRBJ2-1	TGTGCCAGCAGCTTTACTAGCGGGGGGCCGGGTGAGCAGTTCTTC	CASSFTSGGPGEQFF
TRBV30	TRBD1	14	NA	TRBJ2-7	TGTGCCTGGAGTGACGGGACAGCACTCTACGAGCAGTACTTC	CAWSDGTALYEQYF
TRBV29-1	TRBD1	14	NA	TRBJ1-1	TGCAGCGCCCGATTGACAGGGATGAACACTGAAGCTTTCTTT	CSARLTGMNTEAFF
TRBV2	NA	14	NA	TRBJ1-5	TGTGCCAGCAGTGCCTCAGAGGCGAATCAGCCCCAGCATTTT	CASSASEANQPQHF
TRBV11-3	NA	14	once	TRBJ2-1	TGTGCCAGCAGTCCCCATGGCAGATACAATGAGCAGTTCTTC	CASSPHGRYNEQFF
TRBV28	TRBD1	15	NA	TRBJ2-7	TGTGCCAGCAGTTCTCCCCAGGGACAGGGGTACGAGCAGTACTTC	CASSSPQGQGYEQYF
TRBV5-1	NA	13	NA	TRBJ2-3	TGCGCCAGCAGCCCACCCTCAGGGGATACGCAGTATTTT	CASSPPSGDTQYF
TRBV5-6	TRBD1	14	NA	TRBJ1-5	TGTGCCAGCAGCTTAATGACAGGGGGACAGCCCCAGCATTTT	CASSLMTGGQPQHF
TRBV9	NA	15	NA	TRBJ2-7	TGTGCCAGCAGCGTAGGAATGAGCGGTACCTACGAGCAGTACTTC	CASSVGMSGTYEQYF
TRBV9	NA	13	NA	TRBJ2-3	TGTGCCAGCAGCGTAGGAGGCGCAGATACGCAGTATTTT	CASSVGGADTQYF
TRBV9	TRBD1	15	NA	TRBJ2-5	TGTGCCAGCAGTCGAGGACAGGGAAGTCCCGAGACCCAGTACTTC	CASSRGQGSPETQYF
TRBV7-2	TRBD1	14	NA	TRBJ1-2	TGTGCCAGCAGCATTACGACAGGGGCAGGAGGCTACACCTTC	CASSITTGAGGYTF
TRBV7-9	NA	14	NA	TRBJ1-3	TGTGCCAGCAGCTTATCAGGGACTGGAAACACCATATATTTT	CASSLSGTGNTIYF
TRBV28	TRBD2	14	NA	TRBJ2-7	TGTGCCAGCCGGAAACTAGCGGAGACCTACGAGCAGTACTTC	CASRKLAETYEQYF
TRBV10-3	NA	12	NA	TRBJ2-5	TGTGCCATCGGACAGTCCTCGGAGACCCAGTACTTC	CAIGQSSETQYF
TRBV5-6	NA	15	NA	TRBJ2-7	TGTGCCAGCAGCTTCGGACGGAGGTCCACCTACGAGCAGTACTTC	CASSFGRRSTYEQYF
TRBV25-1	TRBD2	16	NA	TRBJ2-2	TGTGCCAGCAGTAATCCGGGACTACTGAACACCGGGGAGCTGTTTTTT	CASSNPGLLNTGELFF
TRBV18	TRBD1	15	NA	TRBJ2-7	TGTGCCAGCTCAAGCGGACAGGGGAGCTCCTACGAGCAGTACTTC	CASSSGQGSSYEQYF
TRBV9	NA	16	once	TRBJ1-2	TGTGCCAGCAGCCAAATAGTGGGGGGGAGGAACTATGGCTACACCTTC	CASSQIVGGRNYGYTF